These 27 T cell receptor beta chains were sequenced from one sample in a study of T cells in Graves' hyperthyroidism and ophthalmopathy. RNA transcripts were the template for amplifying TCR beta CDR3 regions. TCR CDR3 underwent first-round RT-PCR with the HTBI primer set. A single record per CDR3 protein comes from TCRdb applying MiXCR to the multiplex PCR reads. The table has 700,000 or so distinct CDR3 sequences, roughly 15% seen once. The sequenced material came from blood. Receptors originate from a woman in her 50s with Graves' ophthalmopathy.

This clonotype appeared a few times. The rearrangement links TRBV3-1 to TRBJ2-1, with 7 bases lining up with TRBD2. In germline, CDR1 is LGHDT, CDR2 YNNKEL (reference sequence). V shed 2 bases, J shed 7 bases, and the junction held 8 bases outside the gene matches. The CDR3 has 15 residues. CDR3 sequence: CASSQSPGRVNEQFF. CDR3 nucleotide sequence: TGTGCCAGCAGCCAATCCCCAGGGAGGGTAAATGAGCAGTTCTTC.

This clonotype was counted ten times or more. The chain is built from TRBV2 and TRBJ2-1; 15 bases fit TRBD2. CDR3 length equals 15 residues. The germline CDR1 and CDR2 sequences are SNHLY and FYNNEI. The trim removed 5 bases at V and 12 bases at J, leaving 8 bases unmatched. The CDR3 bases are TGTGCCAGCAGTCTCGGGACTAGCGGGAGGTTGGGGCAGTTCTTC. This sequence encodes CASSLGTSGRLGQFF.

A few counts support this clonotype. V gene TRBV6-1 combines with J gene TRBJ2-7, with a possible D match to TRBD2 (7 bases). Germline V gene sequence: CDR1 MNHNS, CDR2 SASEGT. V was cut by 8 bases and J by 6 bases, with 14 bases left in between. The CDR3 consists of 12 residues. CDR3 amino acids: CASCPGGLEQYF. Written as DNA, the CDR3 is TGTGCCAGCTGCCCGGGGGGCCTCGAGCAGTACTTC.

Concerning this clonotype itself: Since a much larger clone is just one base distant, this may be a read error. The chain has TRBV6-5 and TRBJ1-6; D gene unclear. Germline V gene data show CDR1 as MNHEY and CDR2 as SVGAGI. The CDR3 sequence is 16 residues long. V lost 2 bases to trimming and J lost 5 bases, with 13 bases between them. The CDR3, as DNA: TGTGCCAGCAGTTACGTAGTGGGATCGCATAATTCACCCCTCCACTTT. This gives the protein CASSYVVGSHNSPLHF.

This clonotype has ten or more counts. The J gene is TRBJ2-7, the V gene TRBV3-1; D uncertain. Trimming stripped 1 base from V and 2 bases from J, with 9 bases between. Germline lookup yields CDR1 LGHDT and CDR2 YNNKEL (reference sequence). The CDR3 has 14 residues. CDR3: CASSQGSGTYEQYF. Here the CDR3 DNA reads TGTGCCAGCAGCCAAGGTTCGGGCACCTACGAGCAGTACTTC.

This clonotype was counted at least ten times. J is TRBJ1-1 and V is TRBV2; D remains unclear. The V end was cut by 6 bases, the J end by 2 bases, with 10 bases between. This CDR3 comprises 13 residues. Germline CDR1 is SNHLY and CDR2 is FYNNEI. CDR3: CASRPEINTEAFF. The CDR3 bases are TGTGCCAGCAGACCAGAAATAAACACTGAAGCTTTCTTT.

This clonotype came up a few times. V gene TRBV20-1 combines with J gene TRBJ2-1; 14 bases align to TRBD2. The CDR3 runs to 15 residues. CDR1 and CDR2 from the germline V gene are DFQATT and SNEGSKA (reference sequence). V shed 4 bases and J 9 bases; nucleotides not matched to a gene: 8. This CDR3 reads CSATGLAGGNSEQFF. The CDR3 DNA sequence: TGCAGTGCTACAGGACTAGCGGGAGGAAACAGTGAGCAGTTCTTC.

This clonotype was observed at least ten times. The chain links TRBV28 to TRBJ2-1, with a tentative D call TRBD2 (6 bases). V was pared by 2 bases and J by 8 bases, with 28 bases between. The germline V gene has CDR1 MDHEN and CDR2 SYDVKM. This CDR3 contains 19 residues. In DNA, the CDR3 is TGTGCCAGCAGTTTACATGGTAATATTTGGGGACTTTTGAGTGATGAGCAGTTCTTC. Translation: CASSLHGNIWGLLSDEQFF.

The chain links TRBV28 to TRBJ2-3; possibly TRBD1 for D (6 bases). The CDR3 is 15 residues long. Germline assignment: CDR1 MDHEN and CDR2 SYDVKM. With 7 bases removed from V and 0 bases from J, the gap between germline ends came to 14 bases. This CDR3 is CASTTQGTSTDTQYF. The CDR3, as DNA: TGTGCCAGCACAACCCAGGGGACGAGCACAGATACGCAGTATTTT.

This clonotype was recorded at least ten times. The gene calls are TRBV10-2 and TRBJ1-2, with TRBD1 matching 12 bases. The junction had 8 bases not matched to a gene; V was cut back by 2 bases and J by 4 bases. The CDR3 consists of 17 residues. CDR1 and CDR2 from the germline V gene are WSHSY and SAAADI. The CDR3 DNA is TGCGCCAGCAGTGAGACGGGGGACAGGGGGCTCCTCTATGGCTACACCTTC. This codes for CASSETGDRGLLYGYTF.

The genes are TRBV29-1 and TRBJ1-2; D is undetermined. Trimming took 4 bases from V and 4 from J, leaving 10 bases between them. Per germline, CDR1 SQVTM and CDR2 ANQGSEA. CDR3 length equals 12 residues. The CDR3 spells CSVAGQAYGYTF. In nucleotides, the CDR3 is TGCAGCGTTGCAGGCCAAGCCTATGGCTACACCTTC. Variable domain in full (rest from reference TRBV29-1 and TRBJ1-2): SAVISQKPSRDICQRGTSLTIQCQVDSQVTMMFWYRQQPGQSLTLIATANQGSEATYESGFVIDKFPISRPNLTFSTLTVSNMSPEDSSIYLCSVAGQAYGYTFGSGTRLTVV.

There are many counts of this clonotype. CDR3 loop: CASRGGRGYGYTF. The CDR3 region has the DNA TGTGCCAGCAGGGGGGGACGGGGATATGGCTACACCTTC. The rearrangement links TRBV6-1 to TRBJ1-2, with D maybe TRBD1 (5 bases). Germline CDR1 reads MNHNS; CDR2 reads SASEGT. CDR3 length equals 13 residues. V was cut by 6 bases and J by 5 bases, with 13 bases left in between.

This clonotype was observed a few times. The rearrangement uses TRBV19 and TRBJ2-2; D is unclear. V dropped 5 bases and J dropped 0 bases, with 10 bases sitting between them. In germline, CDR1 is LNHDA, CDR2 SQIVND (reference sequence). The CDR3 has 15 amino acids. The CDR3 reads CASSHYGSNTGELFF. DNA for the CDR3: TGTGCCAGTAGTCATTACGGATCGAACACCGGGGAGCTGTTTTTT.

This clonotype was recorded many times. The chain joins TRBV30 to TRBJ2-7; D is uncertain. Germline V lookup: CDR1 GTSNPN, CDR2 SVGIG (reference sequence). CDR3 size: 13 residues. V lost 1 base and J 4 bases, leaving 11 bases between the germline ends. The CDR3 is CAWSGRPPYEQYF. CDR3 DNA: TGTGCCTGGAGTGGCAGGCCTCCATACGAGCAGTACTTC.

At least ten counts were recorded for this clonotype. J is TRBJ2-1 and V is TRBV12-3 or TRBV12-4; 13 bases agree with TRBD2. The CDR3 consists of 15 residues. With V trimmed by 5 bases and J by 8 bases, 6 bases remained unmatched. The CDR3 sequence: CASSAWTSGSDEQFF. The CDR3 nucleotides are TGTGCCAGCAGTGCCTGGACTAGCGGGAGCGATGAGCAGTTCTTC.

This clonotype was detected only a few times. The chain is built from TRBV29-1 and TRBJ2-5; TRBD1 matches at 8 bases. The germline V gene has CDR1 SQVTM and CDR2 ANQGSEA. Trimming took 6 bases from V and 3 from J; bases not matched to a gene: 6. CDR3 length equals 13 residues. The DNA for the CDR3 is TGCAGCGTCCCCCGACAGGGGAAAGAGACCCAGTACTTC. This sequence encodes CSVPRQGKETQYF.

This clonotype was recorded a few times. The V call is TRBV5-1, the J call TRBJ2-7, with 7 bases that match TRBD1. The germline gives CDR1 SGHRS, CDR2 YFSETQ. This CDR3 is built from 15 residues. The V gene end was trimmed by 7 bases and the J gene end by 1 base; junction bases not matched to a gene: 11. CDR3 sequence: CASGGTGTVSYEQYF. The CDR3 DNA sequence: TGCGCCAGCGGTGGCACCGGGACAGTTTCCTACGAGCAGTACTTC.

At least ten counts were recorded for this clonotype. V gene TRBV6-5 combines with J gene TRBJ1-2, with 7 bases lining up with TRBD1. Unmatched junction bases numbered 2, after V lost 6 bases and J lost 1 base. Germline assignment: CDR1 MNHEY and CDR2 SVGAGI. The CDR3 sequence is 13 residues long. The CDR3 region is CASRYRGNYGYTF. The CDR3 DNA is TGTGCCAGCAGGTACAGGGGTAACTATGGCTACACCTTC.

Many counts were recorded for this clonotype. This chain joins TRBV2 and TRBJ2-2, with 7 nucleotides matching TRBD1. This CDR3 has 14 amino acids. The V segment lost 9 bases and the J segment 6 bases; nucleotides outside the gene matches: 10. Germline V CDR1 and CDR2: SNHLY, FYNNEI. The CDR3 DNA reads TGTGCCAGACTGCAAACAGGGGACCCCGGGGAGCTGTTTTTT. Protein product: CARLQTGDPGELFF.

The chain combines TRBV29-1 with TRBJ2-1; TRBD2 matches at 11 bases. V dropped 4 bases and J dropped 7; count of bases not matched to a gene: 6. Per germline, CDR1 SQVTM and CDR2 ANQGSEA. This CDR3 has 14 residues. As DNA, the CDR3 is TGCAGCGTTGGGGGACTAGCGGAAAATAATGAGCAGTTCTTC. The encoded protein is CSVGGLAENNEQFF.

Many counts were recorded for this clonotype. The chain carries TRBV2 and TRBJ1-1; no reliable D call. This CDR3 is 14 amino acids long. Looked up from germline, CDR1 is SNHLY and CDR2 is FYNNEI. V shed 5 bases and J shed 4 bases, with 14 bases lying between them. CDR3 DNA sequence: TGTGCCAGCAGTTGGAGTGTCCGAGTCACTGAAGCTTTCTTT. As protein: CASSWSVRVTEAFF.

This clonotype appeared many times. This rearrangement joins TRBV12-3 or TRBV12-4 to TRBJ2-2; 8 nucleotides align to TRBD2. CDR3 length equals 16 residues. The J segment lost 7 bases and the V segment lost 5 bases, leaving 12 bases of the junction unmatched. CDR3 DNA: TGTGCCAGCAGTCATAGCGGGATCCTCCAAATCGGGGAGCTGTTTTTT. Translating it yields CASSHSGILQIGELFF.

The rearrangement links TRBV12-5 to TRBJ1-6, with D possibly matching TRBD1 (6 bases). Trimming pared 1 base from V and 6 bases from J, leaving 13 bases between. This CDR3 is built from 16 residues. Germline CDR1 LGHNT, CDR2 FRNRAP. The DNA of the CDR3 is TGTGCTAGTGGTTTGGACACAGGGAAGTTTAATTCACCCCTCCACTTT. This gives the protein CASGLDTGKFNSPLHF.

The chain couples TRBV6-2 or TRBV6-3 to TRBJ1-2; D uncertain. The length of the CDR3 is 17 residues. Germline V gene sequence: CDR1 MNHEY, CDR2 SVGEGT. Between the trimmed V and J ends, which lost 6 bases and 8 bases, there was a span of 28 bases. The DNA of the CDR3 is TGTGCCAGCAGGCACCGTACCCTGGGCCTCCCGGCGGAGGGCTACACCTTC. This encodes CASRHRTLGLPAEGYTF.

This clonotype was seen repeatedly, ten times or more. The V call is TRBV20-1, the J call TRBJ2-1, with D uncertain. Trimming removed 6 bases from V and 6 bases from J, with 12 bases in between. The germline V gene has CDR1 DFQATT and CDR2 SNEGSKA (reference sequence). The CDR3 is 12 residues long. The CDR3 coding sequence is TGCAGTGCCAGAAGGGCGCTCAATGAGCAGTTCTTC. Translated, it gives CSARRALNEQFF.

This clonotype was detected many times. This rearrangement joins TRBV2 to TRBJ1-1, with unresolved D. Germline V lookup: CDR1 SNHLY, CDR2 FYNNEI. Trimming pared 7 bases from V and 11 bases from J, leaving 14 bases between. The CDR3 length is 11 residues. The CDR3 bases are TGTGCCAGCATCGAACAATTGGGGGCTTTCTTT. This encodes CASIEQLGAFF.

There are many counts of this clonotype. The V and J genes are TRBV2 and TRBJ2-5; the D call may be TRBD1 or TRBD2 (5 bases each). CDR3 length: 16 residues. V gave up 4 bases and J gave up 2 bases, with 17 bases separating them. The V gene's germline CDR1 is SNHLY and CDR2 FYNNEI. The CDR3 coding sequence is TGTGCCAGCAGTGGCCCTCCGGGACCAGCACAAGAGACCCAGTACTTC. It is translated as CASSGPPGPAQETQYF.